This is a list of T cell receptor beta chains from one sample in a study of OX40 agonist ivuxolimab in advanced cancers. Profiling relied on immunoSEQ multiplex PCR, and the TCRdb table lists in-frame clones only, not all of them. The table lists roughly 70,000 clones, about 91% of them singletons. Here the sequenced sample was CD4+ or CD8+ T cells sorted from blood, taken in a trial of the OX40 agonist ivuxolimab. These TCRs come from an adult with an advanced solid tumor such as melanoma, head and neck, liver or kidney cancer. The CDR3 runs from the conserved cysteine through the conserved F or W. The order of the fields is clone size, D gene, V gene, J gene, CDR3 DNA, CDR3 protein. D genes are given only for firm matches. Clone size is stated in some rows and not others, as once, few, many or a class when expanded.

>-|-|TRBV29-1|TRBJ1-2
TGCAGCGTTGAAGAGGGACTCTACTATGGCTACACCTTC
CSVEEGLYYGYTF
>-|-|TRBV2|TRBJ1-6
TGTGCCAGCAGTGAAGATCAGAGTTCACCCCTCCACTTT
CASSEDQSSPLHF
>-|-|TRBV6-5|TRBJ1-5
TGTGCCAGCAGTTACTCGGGGACTTATAGCAATCAGCCCCAGCATTTT
CASSYSGTYSNQPQHF
>once|TRBD2|TRBV5-5|TRBJ2-3
TGTGCCAGCAGCCGCGGGACTAGCGGGTACACAGATACGCAGTATTTT
CASSRGTSGYTDTQYF
>-|TRBD1|TRBV7-7|TRBJ1-4
TGTGCCAGCAGCCCAAACAGGGGTAATAATGAAAAACTGTTTTTT
CASSPNRGNNEKLFF
>-|-|TRBV19|TRBJ1-5
TGTGCCAGTACACCCTTGGGAGGAGGGGGCAATCAGCCCCAGCATTTT
CASTPLGGGGNQPQHF
>-|-|TRBV7-3|TRBJ2-7
TGTGCCAGCAGCTTAGTCGGCGGGGCCATCTACGAGCAGTACTTC
CASSLVGGAIYEQYF
>-|-|TRBV5-6|TRBJ1-5
TGTGCCAGCAGCTTGTGGGCCCGCAATCAGCCCCAGCATTTT
CASSLWARNQPQHF
>-|-|TRBV5-1|TRBJ1-2
TGCGCCAGCAGCCCCGGGGGGGGTAACTATGGCTACACCTTC
CASSPGGGNYGYTF
>-|-|TRBV5-1|TRBJ2-5
TGCGCCAGCAGTTTCGGGATCGCCGAGACCCAGTACTTC
CASSFGIAETQYF
>-|-|TRBV29-1|TRBJ1-2
TGCAGCGTTGCAGGGGCGGATGGCTACACCTTC
CSVAGADGYTF
>-|TRBD1|TRBV10-3|TRBJ2-5
TGTGCCATCAGTGAGCCGGACAGGGACGTTCAAGAGACCCAGTACTTC
CAISEPDRDVQETQYF
>-|-|TRBV6-5|TRBJ2-7
TGTGCCAGCAGTCTCGAAGGGTTGTCCTACGAGCAGTACTTC
CASSLEGLSYEQYF
>-|-|TRBV9|TRBJ2-1
TGTGCCAGCAGCGTCGACGGAAACTCCTACAATGAGCAGTTCTTC
CASSVDGNSYNEQFF
>-|TRBD2|TRBV5-1|TRBJ2-7
TGCGCCAGCAGCCGCTCTAGCGGTTACGAGCAGTACTTC
CASSRSSGYEQYF
>-|TRBD2|TRBV5-1|TRBJ2-2
TGCGCCAGCAGCTTGGAAGCTAGCGGCTCCGGGGAGCTGTTTTTT
CASSLEASGSGELFF
>-|-|TRBV19|TRBJ1-6
TGTGCCAGTAGTATTGGTACGGGTGTCTCCTATAATTCACCCCTCCACTTT
CASSIGTGVSYNSPLHF
>-|-|TRBV15|TRBJ1-2
TGTGCCACCAGCCCCACCGTACAGGTTCGTGGCTACACCTTC
CATSPTVQVRGYTF
>-|TRBD1|TRBV7-2|TRBJ1-6
TGTGCCAGCAGCCAATGGACAGGGCTAGGATCACCCCTCCACTTT
CASSQWTGLGSPLHF
>-|-|TRBV15|TRBJ1-5
TGTGCCACCAGCAGAGATCCCGGGGGACAAAGCAATCAGCCCCAGCATTTT
CATSRDPGGQSNQPQHF